This TCR beta chain was identified during a study of tumor and adjacent non-tumor tissue in lung cancer. About the study: Some 3.9 million productive TCRbeta reads were obtained per sample on average. The study, taken as a whole, reports: Tumor tissue had significantly higher TCR diversity than normal lung. Normal lung showed higher cumulative top 100 clone frequency than tumor.

RNA was extracted from bulk tissue without any cell sorting. This clonotype is medium-sized by share. Its antigen remains unknown. A modified ARM-PCR protocol with three rounds of nested PCR amplified TCRbeta. TCRdb passed the multiplex PCR reads through MiXCR, listing each CDR3 protein once. The repertoire holds over 60,000 distinct CDR3 sequences, with around 75% as singletons. Germline CDR1 and CDR2: SQVTM and ANQGSEA. The CDR3 covers 14 residues. V gave up 4 bases and J gave up 6 bases, with 18 bases separating them. Sample: lung tumor tissue. The chain employs TRBV29-1 and TRBJ1-2; D might be TRBD1 (6 bases). This TCR was sampled from a woman aged 50 to 60 with non-small cell lung cancer. For the CDR3, the DNA is TGCAGCGTTGGCCCCGTGGGGGCCATCGATGGCTACACCTTC. Translated, it gives CSVGPVGAIDGYTF. Variable domain in full (rest from reference TRBV29-1 and TRBJ1-2): SAVISQKPSRDICQRGTSLTIQCQVDSQVTMMFWYRQQPGQSLTLIATANQGSEATYESGFVIDKFPISRPNLTFSTLTVSNMSPEDSSIYLCSVGPVGAIDGYTFGSGTRLTVV.